Listed here are 32 T cell receptor beta chains from one sample, sequenced in a study of stem cell transplantation in POMP-related autoinflammatory disease (dated by TCRdb to the early 2020s). According to the study, the label for this sample's time point signals: before hematopoietic stem cell transplant. The library was prepared using the immunoSEQ multiplex PCR assay. TCRdb provides this immuneACCESS table in a form limited to in-frame rearrangements. Some clones are lacking; in checked studies, under half of them reflect an unresolved V gene, and why the rest are absent is not known. For this sample there are 20,000 to 30,000 clones; approximately 85% appear just once. Jointly, the top ten make up around 2.5% of the sample. This specimen consisted of CD4+ T cells from PBMCs, obtained before stem cell transplantation. These receptors were collected from a human donor with POMP-related autoinflammation and immune dysregulation (PRAID).

The rearrangement joins TRBV2 to TRBJ2-1; weak D call: TRBD2 (6 bases). Germline V lookup: CDR1 SNHLY, CDR2 FYNNEI. The CDR3 covers 14 residues. Trimming pared 4 bases from V and 3 bases from J, leaving 10 bases between. The CDR3 DNA reads TGTGCCAGCAGTGGCGGGGTATACTACAATGAGCAGTTCTTC. This codes for CASSGGVYYNEQFF.

This clone was counted once. Here the CDR3 reads CASRQPGQGCNSPLHF. CDR3 nucleotides: TGTGCCAGCAGACAACCGGGACAGGGCTGTAATTCACCCCTCCACTTT. The genes are TRBV21-1 and TRBJ1-6; TRBD1, the table's D call, lacks a check against the DNA. TRBV21-1 is listed as a pseudogene. This CDR3 is built from 16 residues.

V and J are TRBV4-2 and TRBJ2-1; D may match TRBD1 or TRBD2 (5 bases each). The CDR3 has 14 residues. The germline V gene encodes CDR1 LGHNA and CDR2 YNFKEQ. The V end was cut by 4 bases, the J end by 7 bases, with 14 bases between. The CDR3 DNA sequence: TGTGCCAGCAGCCCCTCAGGGCGGGTGAATGAGCAGTTCTTC. It codes for CASSPSGRVNEQFF.

The rearrangement uses TRBV9 and TRBJ2-1; 11 nucleotides match TRBD2. From germline, CDR1 is SGDLS and CDR2 YYNGEE. Unmatched junction bases numbered 4, after V lost 3 bases and J lost 5 bases. This CDR3 is 15 amino acids long. As DNA, the CDR3 is TGTGCCAGCAGCGAACTAGCGGGGGCCGACAATGAGCAGTTCTTC. It translates to CASSELAGADNEQFF.

In its sample, this clone was seen a few times. The chain recombines TRBV6-5 with TRBJ1-1, with unresolved D. V was trimmed by 0 bases and J by 0 bases, leaving 5 bases between them. Germline V gene data show CDR1 as MNHEY and CDR2 as SVGAGI. This CDR3 has 14 amino acids. CDR3 in amino acids: CASSYSWLNTEAFF. The CDR3 DNA follows: TGTGCCAGCAGTTACTCGTGGTTGAACACTGAAGCTTTCTTT.

This clone was seen a single time. The chain recombines TRBV5-1 with TRBJ2-1; tentatively, D is TRBD2 (6 bases). CDR3 size: 15 residues. V lost 0 bases to trimming and J lost 6 bases, with 13 bases between them. Germline loops: CDR1 SGHRS, CDR2 YFSETQ. CDR3 sequence reads: CASSLAAVGGNEQFF. The CDR3 DNA follows: TGCGCCAGCAGCTTGGCCGCAGTGGGGGGCAATGAGCAGTTCTTC.

V is TRBV12-5 and J is TRBJ2-7, with D possibly being TRBD1 or TRBD2 (6 bases each). Trimming cost V 0 bases and J 0 bases, with 12 bases left between them. The CDR3 has 16 residues. Germline loops: CDR1 LGHNT, CDR2 FRNRAP. The DNA for the CDR3 is TGTGCTAGTGGTTTGGTAAGGGGGGTCGACTCCTACGAGCAGTACTTC. Translating gives CASGLVRGVDSYEQYF.

The V gene is TRBV28, the J gene TRBJ1-1; maybe TRBD1 (5 bases). This CDR3 region has 12 residues. The V and J ends lost 5 bases and 11 bases respectively, with 15 bases between them. From germline, CDR1 is MDHEN and CDR2 SYDVKM. CDR3 bases: TGTGCCAGCAGTCTACGCAGGGTCGGGGCTTTCTTT. The encoded protein is CASSLRRVGAFF.

This chain links TRBV7-2 with TRBJ2-1; 12 bases align to TRBD2. From germline, CDR1 is SGHTA and CDR2 FQGNSA. The length of the CDR3 is 18 residues. Germline trimming cut 8 bases from V and 0 bases from J; bases unmatched to any gene: 11. The CDR3 region has the DNA TGTGCCAGCCTGGGGCTAGCGGGAGGGGGTAGCTCCTACAATGAGCAGTTCTTC. It yields the protein CASLGLAGGGSSYNEQFF.

This clone was observed a single time. V is TRBV6-1 and J is TRBJ1-1; the D gene is possibly TRBD1 (5 bases). Germline assignment: CDR1 MNHNS and CDR2 SASEGT. The CDR3 extends over 15 amino acids. The ends were cut back, 7 bases at V and 5 bases at J, with 20 bases in the middle. The CDR3 spells CASTLATAIRTEAFF. The DNA for the CDR3 is TGTGCCAGCACGCTCGCGACAGCGATAAGGACTGAAGCTTTCTTT.

The V call is TRBV9, the J call TRBJ1-6; D remains ambiguous. The CDR3 contains 13 residues. Germline-derived CDR1 and CDR2 are SGDLS and YYNGEE. Trimming shortened V by 0 bases and J by 8 bases, and 6 bases separated the two germline ends. The CDR3 DNA reads as TGTGCCAGCAGCGTAGTTGAGCATTCACCCCTCCACTTT. This gives the protein CASSVVEHSPLHF.

The chain uses TRBV5-1 and TRBJ2-3, with D perhaps matching TRBD1 (6 bases). Germline values: CDR1 SGHRS, CDR2 YFSETQ. The V end lost 1 base, the J end lost 7 bases, and 13 bases lay between the germline ends. The CDR3 extends over 14 amino acids. The CDR3 bases are TGCGCCAGCAGCTTGACGGCAGGGGACCATACGCAGTATTTT. As protein: CASSLTAGDHTQYF.

This clone was seen more than once but under ten times. The V call is TRBV27, the J call TRBJ1-1, with D unresolved. Trimming took off 3 bases at V and 5 bases at J, with 4 bases between the two ends. This CDR3 comprises 11 residues. CDR1 is MNHEY, CDR2 SMNVEV, per germline (reference sequence). The CDR3 nucleotides read TGTGCCAGCAGTTTGGGGACTGAAGCTTTCTTT. Translation: CASSLGTEAFF.

The rearrangement uses TRBV2 and TRBJ2-3; D is perhaps TRBD2 (5 bases). The germline gives CDR1 SNHLY, CDR2 FYNNEI. This CDR3 is built from 12 residues. Trimming shortened V by 9 bases and J by 3 bases, and 10 bases separated the two germline ends. The DNA for the CDR3 is TGTGCCAGTAGCAGAGGGACAGATACGCAGTATTTT. It translates to CASSRGTDTQYF.

The J gene is TRBJ1-1, the V gene TRBV5-6, with D possibly TRBD1 on 5 matching bases. The CDR3 contains 13 residues. The germline V gene encodes CDR1 SGHDT and CDR2 YYEEEE. Trimming took off 4 bases at V and 1 base at J, with 8 bases between the two ends. The CDR3 reads CASSLQENTEAFF. The CDR3 DNA reads as TGTGCCAGCAGCCTACAGGAGAACACTGAAGCTTTCTTT.

This clone came up a few times. The V call is TRBV30, the J call TRBJ1-2; D is undetermined. V shed 4 bases and J shed 4 bases, with 13 bases lying between them. The CDR3 has 13 residues. The V gene's germline CDR1 is GTSNPN and CDR2 SVGIG (reference sequence). This chain's CDR3 is CAWTPGRSYGYTF. CDR3 DNA: TGTGCCTGGACCCCCGGACGCTCCTATGGCTACACCTTC.

The chain employs TRBV7-8 and TRBJ1-2; TRBD1 matches 8 bases. CDR1 and CDR2 from the germline V gene are SGHVS and FQNEAQ. Losses at the gene ends were 2 bases for V and 0 bases for J; bases not matched to a gene: 5. The CDR3 consists of 16 residues. DNA of the CDR3: TGTGCCAGCAGCTTAACGAGACAGGGGACTAACTATGGCTACACCTTC. It yields the protein CASSLTRQGTNYGYTF.

This clone was found a few times. The gene calls are TRBV6-5 and TRBJ1-2; unclear D gene. This CDR3 has 15 amino acids. The V gene lost 0 bases and the J gene lost 9 bases, with 17 bases spanning the gap. Germline assignment: CDR1 MNHEY and CDR2 SVGAGI. In nucleotides, the CDR3 is TGTGCCAGCAGTTACTCGATTTGGGCGCTCAAAAGCTACACCTTC. Translation gives CASSYSIWALKSYTF.

The rearrangement links TRBV19 to TRBJ2-2; TRBD1 aligns across 8 bases. Germline V gene sequence: CDR1 LNHDA, CDR2 SQIVND (reference sequence). V was clipped by 7 bases and J by 4 bases; unmatched bases: 2. This CDR3 spans 13 amino acids. Written as DNA, the CDR3 is TGTGCCAGTACCGACAGGGGCACCGGGGAGCTGTTTTTT. Protein product: CASTDRGTGELFF.

A single count supports this clone. The genes are TRBV29-1 and TRBJ2-1, with D tentatively TRBD2 (7 bases). Germline CDR1 and CDR2: SQVTM and ANQGSEA. CDR3 length: 12 residues. V gave up 4 bases and J gave up 10 bases, with 14 bases separating them. CDR3 nucleotide sequence: TGCAGCGTTGGGACGGGGGGCCGGGAGCAGTTCTTC. Its protein product is CSVGTGGREQFF.

The chain couples TRBV2 to TRBJ2-5; 8 nucleotides line up with TRBD1. This CDR3 is built from 14 residues. V shed 4 bases and J 5 bases; nucleotides not matched to a gene: 6. Germline-derived CDR1 and CDR2 are SNHLY and FYNNEI. In nucleotides, the CDR3 is TGTGCCAGCAGTGGGACAGGGCTTTGGGAGACCCAGTACTTC. Protein sequence: CASSGTGLWETQYF.

V gene TRBV2 combines with J gene TRBJ2-2; TRBD2 agrees at 7 bases. The CDR3 is made up of 15 amino acids. Trimming removed 4 bases from V and 2 bases from J; junction bases left unmatched: 4. CDR1 is SNHLY and CDR2 is FYNNEI in the germline V gene. The CDR3 bases are TGTGCCAGCAGTGTGAGCGGGGTTAACACCGGGGAGCTGTTTTTT. It encodes CASSVSGVNTGELFF.

This clone was counted a few times. The chain has TRBV5-1 and TRBJ2-7; D is perhaps TRBD2 (6 bases). The CDR3 has 17 amino acids. Germline-derived CDR1 and CDR2 are SGHRS and YFSETQ. Trimming took off 3 bases at V and 3 bases at J, with 22 bases between the two ends. This chain's CDR3 is CASSWGWGGGAIYEQYF. CDR3 coding DNA: TGCGCCAGCAGCTGGGGTTGGGGAGGCGGGGCGATCTACGAGCAGTACTTC.

In the case of this clone: The junction differs from germline at one of its ends, possibly a read error. V is TRBV7-7 and J is TRBJ2-1; TRBD2 matches 7 bases. CDR1 SSHAT and CDR2 FNYEAQ come from the germline V gene (reference sequence). The CDR3 covers 13 residues. CDR3 nucleotides: TGTGCTAGCAGCAGGACTAGTTTGGATGAGCAGTTCTTC. It codes for CASSRTSLDEQFF.

The V gene is TRBV19, the J gene TRBJ1-3; TRBD1 matches at 10 bases. Looked up from germline, CDR1 is LNHDA and CDR2 is SQIVND (reference sequence). This CDR3 spans 13 amino acids. The V gene end was trimmed by 10 bases and the J gene end by 10 bases; junction bases not matched to a gene: 10. CDR3 sequence reads: CATTDRGLWTIYF. CDR3 sequence (DNA): TGTGCCACTACCGACAGGGGGCTGTGGACCATATATTTT.

This chain uses TRBV30 with TRBJ1-2; no definite D call. This CDR3 contains 12 residues. Germline CDR1 is GTSNPN and CDR2 is SVGIG (reference sequence). The V and J ends lost 1 base and 2 bases respectively, with 5 bases between them. CDR3 nucleotide sequence: TGTGCCTGGAGTGAACAGAACTATGGCTACACCTTC. Its protein is CAWSEQNYGYTF.

The chain uses TRBV19 and TRBJ1-5; D uncertain. Germline CDR1 is LNHDA and CDR2 is SQIVND (reference sequence). Trimming shortened V by 5 bases and J by 6 bases, and 17 bases separated the two germline ends. This CDR3 region has 15 residues. The CDR3 DNA reads as TGTGCCAGTAGTCAAGCCAGCGGACTTGCTCAGCCCCAGCATTTT. Protein sequence: CASSQASGLAQPQHF. Together with reference TRBV19 and TRBJ1-5, the CDR3 gives the full variable domain: DGGITQSPKYLFRKEGQNVTLSCEQNLNHDAMYWYRQDPGQGLRLIYYSQIVNDFQKGDIAEGYSVSREKKESFPLTVTSAQKNPTAFYLCASSQASGLAQPQHFGDGTRLSIL.

This chain joins TRBV28 and TRBJ1-1, with D perhaps TRBD1 (5 bases). Germline CDR1 and CDR2: MDHEN and SYDVKM. V lost 6 bases to trimming and J lost 3 bases, with 14 bases between them. CDR3 length: 14 residues. Here the CDR3 reads CASRGSGPDTEAFF. CDR3 coding DNA: TGTGCCAGCAGGGGGTCAGGGCCGGACACTGAAGCTTTCTTT. Variable domain in full (rest from reference TRBV28 and TRBJ1-1): DVKVTQSSRYLVKRTGEKVFLECVQDMDHENMFWYRQDPGLGLRLIYFSYDVKMKEKGDIPEGYSVSREKKERFSLILESASTNQTSMYLCASRGSGPDTEAFFGQGTRLTVV.

This chain joins TRBV6-1 and TRBJ2-3; D unclear. The germline V gene has CDR1 MNHNS and CDR2 SASEGT. The CDR3 spans 12 residues. Deletions cut 8 bases from V and 2 bases from J, with 8 bases between. CDR3 in DNA: TGTGCCAGCGCGACGTTCACAGATACGCAGTATTTT. Protein product: CASATFTDTQYF.

This sequence joins TRBV25-1 and TRBJ2-7; 9 bases match TRBD2. V gave up 4 bases and J gave up 3 bases; unmatched junction bases: 4. In germline, CDR1 is MGHDK, CDR2 SYGVNS. CDR3 length equals 14 residues. The CDR3 here is CASSGTSVSYEQYF. The CDR3 coding sequence is TGTGCCAGCAGTGGGACTAGCGTGAGCTACGAGCAGTACTTC.

This chain uses TRBV19 with TRBJ1-4; TRBD1 matches at 9 bases. V was pared by 5 bases and J by 8 bases, with 6 bases of the junction left unmatched. CDR1 and CDR2 from the germline V gene are LNHDA and SQIVND (reference sequence). The CDR3 loop spans 14 amino acids. The CDR3 reads CASSFRQGVEKLFF. CDR3 nucleotide sequence: TGTGCCAGTAGTTTCCGACAGGGGGTCGAAAAACTGTTTTTT. Full variable domain (remainder filled in from reference TRBV19 and TRBJ1-4): DGGITQSPKYLFRKEGQNVTLSCEQNLNHDAMYWYRQDPGQGLRLIYYSQIVNDFQKGDIAEGYSVSREKKESFPLTVTSAQKNPTAFYLCASSFRQGVEKLFFGSGTQLSVL.

The CDR3 loop is CASSGALSTDTQYF. CDR3 in DNA: TGTGCCAGCAGTGGGGCCCTGAGCACAGATACGCAGTATTTT. J is TRBJ2-3 and V is TRBV2; D is uncertain. From germline, CDR1 is SNHLY and CDR2 FYNNEI. This CDR3 is 14 amino acids long. Trimming stripped 4 bases from V and 0 bases from J, with 8 bases between. Full variable domain (rest looked up from reference TRBV2 and TRBJ2-3): EPEVTQTPSHQVTQMGQEVILRCVPISNHLYFYWYRQILGQKVEFLVSFYNNEISEKSEIFDDQFSVERPDGSNFTLKIRSTKLEDSAMYFCASSGALSTDTQYFGPGTRLTVL.